These T cell receptor beta chains were read from a single sample in a study of blood T cell repertoires in COVID-19. The assay was immunoSEQ multiplex PCR, and TCRdb's table has in-frame clones only and misses some. This sample has around 290,000 clones; approximately 89% occur once, and the top ten carry approximately 2.4%. The sequenced sample consisted of PBMCs or T cells enriched from blood (not recorded which). Receptor source: a woman under 30 who had recovered from COVID-19. Both conserved end residues are part of each CDR3. The D gene is left open where the match is weak. A row's size may be missing; if present it is once, few, many or a size class.

CDR3 length: 15; J gene: TRBJ1-4; D gene: TRBD1; clone size: NA; V gene: TRBV15; CDR3 protein: CATSRAETGQEKLFF; CDR3 DNA: TGTGCCACCAGCAGAGCGGAGACAGGGCAGGAAAAACTGTTTTTT
CDR3 length: 17; J gene: TRBJ2-1; D gene: NA; clone size: NA; V gene: TRBV18; CDR3 protein: CASSPGGGASSYNEQFF; CDR3 DNA: TGTGCCAGCTCACCCGGAGGGGGGGCGAGCTCCTACAATGAGCAGTTCTTC
CDR3 length: 17; J gene: TRBJ2-5; D gene: NA; clone size: NA; V gene: TRBV27; CDR3 protein: CASSPTTGDYPQETQYF; CDR3 DNA: TGTGCCAGCAGTCCGACGACAGGGGACTACCCTCAAGAGACCCAGTACTTC
CDR3 length: 15; J gene: TRBJ1-1; D gene: NA; clone size: NA; V gene: TRBV5-1; CDR3 protein: CASSLGLGGNTEAFF; CDR3 DNA: TGCGCCAGCAGCTTGGGGCTAGGGGGTAACACTGAAGCTTTCTTT
CDR3 length: 17; J gene: TRBJ2-3; D gene: NA; clone size: NA; V gene: TRBV12-5; CDR3 protein: CASGSRVASESTDTQYF; CDR3 DNA: TGTGCTAGTGGTTCCCGTGTGGCTAGCGAGAGCACAGATACGCAGTATTTT
CDR3 length: 15; J gene: TRBJ1-1; D gene: TRBD1; clone size: NA; V gene: TRBV5-1; CDR3 protein: CASSVGDRLNTEAFF; CDR3 DNA: TGCGCCAGCAGCGTAGGGGACAGACTGAACACTGAAGCTTTCTTT
CDR3 length: 15; J gene: TRBJ2-1; D gene: TRBD2; clone size: NA; V gene: TRBV6-2/TRBV6-3; CDR3 protein: CASSYREGQWNEQFF; CDR3 DNA: TGTGCCAGCAGTTACCGGGAGGGCCAGTGGAATGAGCAGTTCTTC
CDR3 length: 14; J gene: TRBJ1-2; D gene: NA; clone size: NA; V gene: TRBV5-6; CDR3 protein: CASSIRGLNYGYTF; CDR3 DNA: TGTGCCAGCAGTATCCGGGGACTCAACTATGGCTACACCTTC
CDR3 length: 16; J gene: TRBJ1-3; D gene: NA; clone size: NA; V gene: TRBV7-2; CDR3 protein: CASSQDQGNSGNTIYF; CDR3 DNA: TGTGCCAGCAGCCAAGATCAGGGTAACTCTGGAAACACCATATATTTT
CDR3 length: 13; J gene: TRBJ1-5; D gene: NA; clone size: NA; V gene: TRBV7-9; CDR3 protein: CASSQAGHQPQHF; CDR3 DNA: TGTGCCAGCAGTCAAGCGGGTCATCAGCCCCAGCATTTT
CDR3 length: 15; J gene: TRBJ2-2; D gene: NA; clone size: NA; V gene: TRBV4-1; CDR3 protein: CASSHVRRVTGELFF; CDR3 DNA: TGCGCCAGCAGCCACGTACGCAGGGTGACCGGGGAGCTGTTTTTT
CDR3 length: 13; J gene: TRBJ2-5; D gene: NA; clone size: NA; V gene: TRBV21-1; CDR3 protein: CASSSTGVETQYF; CDR3 DNA: TGTGCCAGCAGCTCCACAGGGGTGGAGACCCAGTACTTC
CDR3 length: 16; J gene: TRBJ2-3; D gene: NA; clone size: NA; V gene: TRBV28; CDR3 protein: CASSWVSRASTDTQYF; CDR3 DNA: TGTGCCAGCAGTTGGGTGTCGCGGGCTAGCACAGATACGCAGTATTTT
CDR3 length: 16; J gene: TRBJ1-2; D gene: TRBD1; clone size: NA; V gene: TRBV9; CDR3 protein: CASSVAGTGSNYGYTF; CDR3 DNA: TGTGCCAGCAGCGTAGCTGGGACAGGTTCGAACTATGGCTACACCTTC
CDR3 length: 15; J gene: TRBJ1-6; D gene: NA; clone size: NA; V gene: TRBV27; CDR3 protein: CASSLVISYNSPLHF; CDR3 DNA: TGTGCCAGCAGTTTAGTAATCTCCTATAATTCACCCCTCCACTTT
CDR3 length: 13; J gene: TRBJ2-1; D gene: TRBD1; clone size: NA; V gene: TRBV6-5; CDR3 protein: CASSYIRTGGEFF; CDR3 DNA: TGTGCCAGCAGTTACATACGGACAGGGGGTGAGTTCTTC
CDR3 length: 15; J gene: TRBJ1-1; D gene: NA; clone size: NA; V gene: TRBV4-3; CDR3 protein: CASSQDRAQYTEAFF; CDR3 DNA: TGCGCCAGCAGCCAAGACAGGGCGCAGTACACTGAAGCTTTCTTT
CDR3 length: 15; J gene: TRBJ1-5; D gene: TRBD1; clone size: few; V gene: TRBV19; CDR3 protein: CASSVGQGGNQPQHF; CDR3 DNA: TGTGCCAGTAGTGTCGGACAGGGAGGCAATCAGCCCCAGCATTTT
CDR3 length: 14; J gene: TRBJ2-7; D gene: TRBD1; clone size: NA; V gene: TRBV11-2; CDR3 protein: CASSLGTGPSEQYF; CDR3 DNA: TGTGCCAGCAGCTTAGGGACAGGGCCTTCCGAGCAGTACTTC
CDR3 length: 13; J gene: TRBJ2-1; D gene: NA; clone size: NA; V gene: TRBV4-3; CDR3 protein: CASSVSGVHEQFF; CDR3 DNA: TGCGCCAGCAGCGTATCAGGGGTCCATGAGCAGTTCTTC
CDR3 length: 15; J gene: TRBJ1-6; D gene: TRBD1; clone size: NA; V gene: TRBV7-8; CDR3 protein: CASSPGQGANSPLHF; CDR3 DNA: TGTGCCAGCAGCCCGGGACAGGGGGCGAATTCACCCCTCCACTTT
CDR3 length: 20; J gene: TRBJ1-3; D gene: NA; clone size: NA; V gene: TRBV4-1; CDR3 protein: CASSQELADTAYFSGNTIYF; CDR3 DNA: TGCGCCAGCAGCCAAGAATTGGCAGACACCGCTTATTTCTCTGGAAACACCATATATTTT
CDR3 length: 14; J gene: TRBJ2-7; D gene: NA; clone size: NA; V gene: TRBV6-4; CDR3 protein: CASSGSPTDYEQYF; CDR3 DNA: TGTGCCAGCAGCGGGAGCCCGACAGACTACGAGCAGTACTTC
CDR3 length: 15; J gene: TRBJ2-7; D gene: NA; clone size: NA; V gene: TRBV19; CDR3 protein: CASSNAGRPSYEQYF; CDR3 DNA: TGTGCCAGTAGTAACGCGGGACGTCCCTCCTACGAGCAGTACTTC
CDR3 length: 14; J gene: TRBJ2-7; D gene: NA; clone size: NA; V gene: TRBV19; CDR3 protein: CASSPGGYAYEQYF; CDR3 DNA: TGTGCCAGTAGTCCCGGGGGATACGCCTACGAGCAGTACTTC
CDR3 length: 13; J gene: TRBJ2-1; D gene: NA; clone size: NA; V gene: TRBV12-3/TRBV12-4; CDR3 protein: CASSPGVGNEQFF; CDR3 DNA: TGTGCCAGCAGCCCGGGGGTGGGCAATGAGCAGTTCTTC
CDR3 length: 15; J gene: TRBJ2-7; D gene: NA; clone size: NA; V gene: TRBV4-3; CDR3 protein: CASSQDRAGVYEQYF; CDR3 DNA: TGCGCCAGCAGCCAAGATAGGGCCGGGGTCTACGAGCAGTACTTC
CDR3 length: 14; J gene: TRBJ1-4; D gene: NA; clone size: once; V gene: TRBV9; CDR3 protein: CASSEGHRNEKLFF; CDR3 DNA: TGTGCCAGCAGCGAAGGACACCGTAATGAAAAACTGTTTTTT
CDR3 length: 16; J gene: TRBJ1-5; D gene: NA; clone size: NA; V gene: TRBV6-4; CDR3 protein: CASSDISYCRNQPQHF; CDR3 DNA: TGTGCCAGCAGTGACATATCGTATTGCAGAAATCAGCCCCAGCATTTT
CDR3 length: 16; J gene: TRBJ2-1; D gene: TRBD1; clone size: NA; V gene: TRBV4-3; CDR3 protein: CASSRKTGEPYNEQFF; CDR3 DNA: TGCGCCAGCAGCCGGAAAACAGGGGAACCTTACAATGAGCAGTTCTTC
CDR3 length: 13; J gene: TRBJ1-1; D gene: NA; clone size: NA; V gene: TRBV25-1; CDR3 protein: CASSESLRTEAFF; CDR3 DNA: TGTGCCAGCAGTGAATCTTTGAGAACTGAAGCTTTCTTT
CDR3 length: 15; J gene: TRBJ2-7; D gene: NA; clone size: NA; V gene: TRBV4-3; CDR3 protein: CASSQGDRRYYEQYF; CDR3 DNA: TGCGCCAGCAGCCAAGGTGACAGGAGATACTACGAGCAGTACTTC
CDR3 length: 14; J gene: TRBJ1-4; D gene: TRBD1; clone size: NA; V gene: TRBV19; CDR3 protein: CASDRGLANEKLFF; CDR3 DNA: TGTGCCAGTGACAGGGGTTTGGCTAATGAAAAACTGTTTTTT
CDR3 length: 11; J gene: TRBJ1-1; D gene: NA; clone size: once; V gene: TRBV19; CDR3 protein: CATHSGTLAFF; CDR3 DNA: TGTGCCACGCACTCCGGGACTTTAGCTTTCTTT
CDR3 length: 17; J gene: TRBJ1-6; D gene: NA; clone size: once; V gene: TRBV11-2; CDR3 protein: CASSLSYSRSYNSPLHF; CDR3 DNA: TGTGCCAGCAGCTTAAGTTACAGCCGCTCCTATAATTCACCCCTCCACTTT
CDR3 length: 12; J gene: TRBJ2-1; D gene: TRBD1; clone size: once; V gene: TRBV12-3/TRBV12-4; CDR3 protein: CASKGQINEQFF; CDR3 DNA: TGTGCCAGCAAGGGACAGATCAATGAGCAGTTCTTC
CDR3 length: 16; J gene: TRBJ2-2; D gene: TRBD1; clone size: NA; V gene: TRBV4-3; CDR3 protein: CASSQDRTGGTGELFF; CDR3 DNA: TGCGCCAGCAGCCAAGATAGGACAGGGGGCACCGGGGAGCTGTTTTTT
CDR3 length: 14; J gene: TRBJ2-5; D gene: TRBD1; clone size: few; V gene: TRBV5-5; CDR3 protein: CASSAGRRGETQYF; CDR3 DNA: TGTGCCAGCAGCGCTGGGCGCAGGGGGGAGACCCAGTACTTC
CDR3 length: 16; J gene: TRBJ1-6; D gene: NA; clone size: few; V gene: TRBV5-4; CDR3 protein: CASSTGPLSYNSPLHF; CDR3 DNA: TGTGCCAGCAGCACAGGGCCCCTCTCCTATAATTCACCCCTCCACTTT
CDR3 length: 13; J gene: TRBJ2-3; D gene: NA; clone size: NA; V gene: TRBV3-1/TRBV3-2; CDR3 protein: CASSQGRTDTQYF; CDR3 DNA: TGTGCCAGCAGCCAAGGTCGGACAGATACGCAGTATTTT